This TCR beta chain was observed in a study of blood T cell repertoires in COVID-19. As for the study in general: Italy, Spain and the United States were the sources of the convalescent and acute COVID-19 samples. T cells, B-cell-depleted T cells, or PBMCs provided the cDNA or gDNA that served as material.

CDR3 length equals 14 residues. V gave up 2 bases and J gave up 1 base, with 8 bases separating them. The germline gives CDR1 MNHEY, CDR2 SVGAGI. The authors' processing: Scientists estimated how many nucleated cells there were by amplifying reference gene primers. The data were produced by immunoSEQ multiplex PCR, yet TCRdb's version contains in-frame clones alone and is incomplete. V and J calls and clone size are those listed in that table; D and trimming were worked out from the DNA. The table lists approximately 190,000 clones, around 84% of them singletons. The specimen was peripheral blood. The sequence was collected from a man younger than 45 with active or convalescent COVID-19. This chain joins TRBV6-5 and TRBJ2-5, with a weak D call TRBD1 (6 bases). The CDR3 nucleotides read TGTGCCAGCAGTTACACGACAGGCCAAGAGACCCAGTACTTC. It is translated as CASSYTTGQETQYF.